What follows are 3 T cell receptor beta chains derived from one specimen sequenced in a study of patients and donors after allogeneic stem cell transplantation (dated by TCRdb to 2018 to 2020). Libraries were prepared through RT-PCR. The listed sequencing device is NextSeq 550. TCRdb itself trimmed the public reads at Q25 with fastp, ran MiXCR and retained productive beta chains. Each entry merges the rows of one CDR3 protein and shows their most common DNA and genes. The sample yields fewer than 12,000 distinct CDR3 sequences; 22% were counted once. About 50% of the sample is taken by the ten largest. Input material: blood, either unsorted or a sorted T cell fraction (not recorded which). These receptors came from a human donor who was either an allogeneic HSCT recipient or a stem cell or donor lymphocyte infusion donor (not recorded which). It is not recorded whose cells these are; they may come from a transplant donor.

This rearrangement joins TRBV12-3 or TRBV12-4 to TRBJ1-1; D gene uncertain. Trimming removed 6 bases at V and 10 bases at J, with 15 bases between. The CDR3 runs to 12 residues. The CDR3 spells CASRNSGIGAFF. The CDR3 DNA is TGTGCCAGCAGAAACAGCGGGATCGGAGCTTTCTTT.

The CDR3 DNA is TGTGCCAGCAGCCCCACTAGCGGAGCCACAGATACGCAGTATTTT. The encoded protein is CASSPTSGATDTQYF. The chain is built from TRBV14 and TRBJ2-3, with 8 bases matching TRBD2. Germline-derived CDR1 and CDR2 are SGHDN and FVKESK. Trimming at V came to 4 bases and at J to 2 bases, leaving 5 bases not matched to a gene. The CDR3 loop spans 15 amino acids.

The chain combines TRBV7-9 with TRBJ2-1; D is undetermined. The V end lost 11 bases, the J end lost 7 bases, and 3 bases lay between the germline ends. This CDR3 comprises 8 residues. Germline V gene lookup returns CDR1 SEHNR and CDR2 FQNEAQ (reference sequence). CDR3 nucleotides: TGTGCCCAGAATGAGCAGTTCTTC. Residues: CAQNEQFF.